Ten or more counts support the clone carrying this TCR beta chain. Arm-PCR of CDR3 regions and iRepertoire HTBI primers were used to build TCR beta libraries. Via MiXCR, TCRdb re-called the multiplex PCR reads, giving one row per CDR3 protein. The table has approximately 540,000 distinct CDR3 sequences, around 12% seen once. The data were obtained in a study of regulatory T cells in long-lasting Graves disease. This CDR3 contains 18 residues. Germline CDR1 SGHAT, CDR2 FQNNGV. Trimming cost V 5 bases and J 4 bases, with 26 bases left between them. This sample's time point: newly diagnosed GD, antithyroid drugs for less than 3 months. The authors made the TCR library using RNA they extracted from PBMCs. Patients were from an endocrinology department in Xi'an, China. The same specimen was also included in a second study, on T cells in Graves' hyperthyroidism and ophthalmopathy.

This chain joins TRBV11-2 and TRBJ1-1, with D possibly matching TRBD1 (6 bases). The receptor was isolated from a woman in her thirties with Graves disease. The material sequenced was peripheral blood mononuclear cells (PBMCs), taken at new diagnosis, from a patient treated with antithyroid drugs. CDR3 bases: TGTGCCAGCAGCCGGGTCAGGACAGCACTATACCGGAGCACTGAAGCTTTCTTT. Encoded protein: CASSRVRTALYRSTEAFF.